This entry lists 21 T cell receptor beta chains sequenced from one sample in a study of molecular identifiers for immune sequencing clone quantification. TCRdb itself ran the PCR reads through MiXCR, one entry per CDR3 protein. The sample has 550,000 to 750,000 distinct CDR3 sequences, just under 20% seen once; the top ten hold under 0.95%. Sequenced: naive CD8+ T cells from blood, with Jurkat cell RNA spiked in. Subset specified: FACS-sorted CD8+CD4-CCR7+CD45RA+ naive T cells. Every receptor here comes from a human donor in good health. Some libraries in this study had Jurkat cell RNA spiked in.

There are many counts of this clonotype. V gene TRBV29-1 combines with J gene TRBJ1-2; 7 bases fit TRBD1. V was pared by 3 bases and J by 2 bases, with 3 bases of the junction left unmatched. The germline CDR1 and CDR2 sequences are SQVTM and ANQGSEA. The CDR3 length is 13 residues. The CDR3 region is CSVDRQGNYGYTF. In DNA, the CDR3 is TGCAGCGTTGATAGACAGGGCAACTATGGCTACACCTTC. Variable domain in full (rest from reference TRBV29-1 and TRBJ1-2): SAVISQKPSRDICQRGTSLTIQCQVDSQVTMMFWYRQQPGQSLTLIATANQGSEATYESGFVIDKFPISRPNLTFSTLTVSNMSPEDSSIYLCSVDRQGNYGYTFGSGTRLTVV.

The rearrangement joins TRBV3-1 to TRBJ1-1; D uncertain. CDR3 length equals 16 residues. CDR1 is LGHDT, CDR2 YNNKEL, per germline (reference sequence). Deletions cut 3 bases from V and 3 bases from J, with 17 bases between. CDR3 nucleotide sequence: TGTGCCAGCAGCCAGCCCTTCGCGGGTGGCGACACTGAAGCTTTCTTT. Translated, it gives CASSQPFAGGDTEAFF.

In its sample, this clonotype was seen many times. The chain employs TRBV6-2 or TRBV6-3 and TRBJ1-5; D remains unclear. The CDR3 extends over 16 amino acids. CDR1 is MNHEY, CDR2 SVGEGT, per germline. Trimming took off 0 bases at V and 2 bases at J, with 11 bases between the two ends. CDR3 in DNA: TGTGCCAGCAGTTACTCCGGGGTTATGGGCAATCAGCCCCAGCATTTT. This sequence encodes CASSYSGVMGNQPQHF.

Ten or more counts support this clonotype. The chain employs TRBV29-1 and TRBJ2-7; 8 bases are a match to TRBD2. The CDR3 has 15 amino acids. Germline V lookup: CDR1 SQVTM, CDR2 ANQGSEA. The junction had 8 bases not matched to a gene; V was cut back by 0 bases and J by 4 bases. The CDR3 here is CSVEDDQREQYEQYF. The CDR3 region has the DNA TGCAGCGTTGAAGATGATCAGCGGGAGCAGTACGAGCAGTACTTC.

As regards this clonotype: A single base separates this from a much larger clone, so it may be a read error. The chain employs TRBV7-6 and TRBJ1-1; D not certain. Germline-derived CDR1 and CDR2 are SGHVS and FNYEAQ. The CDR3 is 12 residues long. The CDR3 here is CASSSDSTGAFF. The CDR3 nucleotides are TGTGCCAGCAGCTCAGACTCGACTGGAGCTTTCTTT. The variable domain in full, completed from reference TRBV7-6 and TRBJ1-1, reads GAGVSQSPRYKVTKRGQDVALRCDPISGHVSLYWYRQALGQGPEFLTYFNYEAQQDKSGLPNDRFSAERPEGSISTLTIQRTEQRDSAMYRCASSSDSTGAFFGQGTRLTVV.

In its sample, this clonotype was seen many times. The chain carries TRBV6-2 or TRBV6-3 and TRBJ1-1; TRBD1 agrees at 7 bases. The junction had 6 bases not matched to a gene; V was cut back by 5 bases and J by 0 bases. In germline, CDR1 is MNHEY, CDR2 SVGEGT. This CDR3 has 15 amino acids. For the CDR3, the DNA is TGTGCCAGCAGTACTTGGGACAGTCTGAACACTGAAGCTTTCTTT. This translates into CASSTWDSLNTEAFF.

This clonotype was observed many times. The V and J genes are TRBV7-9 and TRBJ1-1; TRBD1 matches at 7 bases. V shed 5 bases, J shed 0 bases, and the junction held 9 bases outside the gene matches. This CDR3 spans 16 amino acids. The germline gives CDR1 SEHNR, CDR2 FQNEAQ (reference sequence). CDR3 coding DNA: TGTGCCAGCAGCATGCCCCGACAGGGTTTGAACACTGAAGCTTTCTTT. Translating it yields CASSMPRQGLNTEAFF.

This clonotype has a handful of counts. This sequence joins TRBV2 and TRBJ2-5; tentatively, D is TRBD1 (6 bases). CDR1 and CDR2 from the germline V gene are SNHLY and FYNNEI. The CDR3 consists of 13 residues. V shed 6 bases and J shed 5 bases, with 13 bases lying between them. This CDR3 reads CASRPQGFETQYF. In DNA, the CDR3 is TGTGCCAGCAGACCACAGGGCTTCGAGACCCAGTACTTC.

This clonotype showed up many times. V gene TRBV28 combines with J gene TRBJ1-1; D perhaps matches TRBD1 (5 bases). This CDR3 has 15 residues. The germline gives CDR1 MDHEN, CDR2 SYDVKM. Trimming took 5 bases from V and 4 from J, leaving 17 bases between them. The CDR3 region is CASSPRREGSTEAFF. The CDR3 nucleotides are TGTGCCAGCAGTCCCCGGAGGGAGGGGAGCACTGAAGCTTTCTTT.

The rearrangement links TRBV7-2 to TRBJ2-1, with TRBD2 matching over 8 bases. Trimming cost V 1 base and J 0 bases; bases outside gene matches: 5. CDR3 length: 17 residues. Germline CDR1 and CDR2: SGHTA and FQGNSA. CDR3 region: CASSLDHGRDSYNEQFF. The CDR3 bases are TGTGCCAGCAGCTTAGATCACGGGAGGGACTCCTACAATGAGCAGTTCTTC.

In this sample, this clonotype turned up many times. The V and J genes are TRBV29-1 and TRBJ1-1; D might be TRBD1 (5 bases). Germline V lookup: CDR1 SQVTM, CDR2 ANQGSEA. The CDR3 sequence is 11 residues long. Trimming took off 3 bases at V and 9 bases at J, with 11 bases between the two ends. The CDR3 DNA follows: TGCAGCGTTGAGCCCGGGGGACAAGCTTTCTTT. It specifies CSVEPGGQAFF.

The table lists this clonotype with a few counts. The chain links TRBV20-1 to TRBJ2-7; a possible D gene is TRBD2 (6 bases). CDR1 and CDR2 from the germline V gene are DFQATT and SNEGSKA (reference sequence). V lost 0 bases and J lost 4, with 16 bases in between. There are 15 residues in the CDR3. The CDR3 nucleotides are TGCAGTGCTAGAGATCTGGCGGGGTTATGGTACGAGCAGTACTTC. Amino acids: CSARDLAGLWYEQYF.

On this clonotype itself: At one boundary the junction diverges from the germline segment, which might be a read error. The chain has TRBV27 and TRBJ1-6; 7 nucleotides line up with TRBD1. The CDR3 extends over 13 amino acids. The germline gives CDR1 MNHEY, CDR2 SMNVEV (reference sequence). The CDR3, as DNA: TGTGCCAGCAGTTGGGACAGTAATTCACTCCTCCACTTT. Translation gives CASSWDSNSLLHF.

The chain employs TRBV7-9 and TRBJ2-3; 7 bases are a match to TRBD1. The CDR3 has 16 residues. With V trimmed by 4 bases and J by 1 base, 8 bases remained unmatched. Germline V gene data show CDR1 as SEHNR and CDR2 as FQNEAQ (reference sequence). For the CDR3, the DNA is TGTGCCAGCAGCTCAAATACAGGGGACCGCACAGATACGCAGTATTTT. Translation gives CASSSNTGDRTDTQYF.

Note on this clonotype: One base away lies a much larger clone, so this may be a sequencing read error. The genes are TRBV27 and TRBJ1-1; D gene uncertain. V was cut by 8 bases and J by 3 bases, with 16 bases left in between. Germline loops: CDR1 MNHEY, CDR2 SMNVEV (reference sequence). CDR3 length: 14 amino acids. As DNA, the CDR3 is TGTGCCAGCGGTTCCCGCCATACTTACACTGAAGCTTTCTTT. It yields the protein CASGSRHTYTEAFF.

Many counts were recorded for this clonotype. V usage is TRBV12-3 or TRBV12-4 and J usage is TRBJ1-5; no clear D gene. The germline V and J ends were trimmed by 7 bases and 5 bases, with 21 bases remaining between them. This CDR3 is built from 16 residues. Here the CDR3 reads CASTSVWPNSDQPQHF. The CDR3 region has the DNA TGTGCCAGCACCTCCGTTTGGCCAAATTCGGATCAGCCCCAGCATTTT.

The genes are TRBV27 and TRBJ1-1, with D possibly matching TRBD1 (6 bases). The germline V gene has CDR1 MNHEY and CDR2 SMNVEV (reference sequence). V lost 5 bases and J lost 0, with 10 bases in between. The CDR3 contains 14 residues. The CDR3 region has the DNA TGTGCCAGCAGTGCAGACAGGTTGAACACTGAAGCTTTCTTT. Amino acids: CASSADRLNTEAFF.

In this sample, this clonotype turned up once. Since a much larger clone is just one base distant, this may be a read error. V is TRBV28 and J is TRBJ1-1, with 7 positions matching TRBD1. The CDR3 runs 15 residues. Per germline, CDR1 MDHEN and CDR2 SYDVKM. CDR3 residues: CASSSETTGNAEAFF. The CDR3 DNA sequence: TGTGCCAGCAGTTCCGAAACGACAGGGAACGCTGAAGCTTTCTTT.

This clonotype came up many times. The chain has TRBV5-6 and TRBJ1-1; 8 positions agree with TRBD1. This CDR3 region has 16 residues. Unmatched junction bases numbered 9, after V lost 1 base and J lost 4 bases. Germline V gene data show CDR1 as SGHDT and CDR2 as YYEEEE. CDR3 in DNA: TGTGCCAGCAGCTTGATGGGGGCAGGGGGCACCACTGAAGCTTTCTTT. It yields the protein CASSLMGAGGTTEAFF.

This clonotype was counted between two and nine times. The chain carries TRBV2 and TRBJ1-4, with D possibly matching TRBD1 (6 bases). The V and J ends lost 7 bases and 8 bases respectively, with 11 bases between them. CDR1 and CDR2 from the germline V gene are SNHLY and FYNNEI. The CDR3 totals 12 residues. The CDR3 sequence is CASTQGGEKLFF. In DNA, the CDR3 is TGTGCCAGCACCCAAGGGGGGGAAAAACTGTTTTTT.

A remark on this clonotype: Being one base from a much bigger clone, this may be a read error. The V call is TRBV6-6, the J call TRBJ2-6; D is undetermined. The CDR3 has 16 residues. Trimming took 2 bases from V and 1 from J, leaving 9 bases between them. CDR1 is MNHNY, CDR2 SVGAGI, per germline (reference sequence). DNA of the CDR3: TGTGCCAGCAGTTACCCAGGCAGTTCTGGGGCCAACGTCCTGACTTTC. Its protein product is CASSYPGSSGANVLTF.